This TCR beta chain was identified in a study of T cells expressing NK-cell markers. Study summary: All TCR beta repertoires analysed originated from sorted CD3+CD56+NKG2C+, CD3+CD56+NKG2C- and CD3+CD56-NKG2C+ T cells. The authors sequenced eight donors, of whom seven were HCMV-seropositive and one was seronegative. General observations from the study: The CD3+CD56-NKG2C+ fraction of a handful of donors was also led by these clonotypes.

The CDR3 runs to 14 residues. From germline, CDR1 is GTSNPN and CDR2 SVGIG (reference sequence). Concerning this clonotype: What it binds is unknown.

A 5'RACE template switching approach incorporating UMIs was used to make TCR beta cDNA. With the 5' RACE reads reprocessed, TCRdb shows one record per CDR3 protein and no DNA. The sample shows roughly 420,000 distinct CDR3 sequences, and under 7.5% sits with its ten largest clones. V gene TRBV30 combines with J gene TRBJ2-5; with no DNA, the TCRdb D assignment of TRBD1 cannot be verified. The sample was blood T cells: a sorted CD56 or NKG2C T cell subset, CD4+ or CD8+ T cells, or bulk PBMC T cells (not recorded which). The source is a woman aged 18-70 years in good health. CDR3 loop: CAWSPMQGEETQYF.